One sample yielded the 30 T cell receptor beta chains listed below, sequenced in a study of shared clonotypes between healthy human individuals. Libraries were prepared by immunoSEQ multiplex PCR; TCRdb keeps only in-frame clonotypes and omits some of them. Of over 300,000 clones detected, 80% to 90% appear once; the ten largest clones hold 16%. The source material was memory CD8+ T cells sorted from blood. The sample's subset: CD45RO+ cells pooled with CCR7-negative TemRA cells. These receptors originate from a man younger than 35 in good health.

The chain uses TRBV7-9 and TRBJ1-3; D is undetermined. Trimming took 5 bases from V and 0 from J, leaving 17 bases between them. The length of the CDR3 is 17 residues. Looked up from germline, CDR1 is SEHNR and CDR2 is FQNEAQ (reference sequence). CDR3 coding DNA: TGTGCCAGCAGCCCTGGCTCTACCCGAATCTCTGGAAACACCATATATTTT. Encoded protein: CASSPGSTRISGNTIYF.

This chain joins TRBV6-6 and TRBJ1-5, with D tentatively TRBD1 (6 bases). The CDR3 has 15 amino acids. Germline V gene data show CDR1 as MNHNY and CDR2 as SVGAGI (reference sequence). Trimming took 7 bases from V and 0 from J, leaving 13 bases between them. The CDR3 spells CASIITGASNQPQHF. CDR3 sequence (DNA): TGTGCCAGCATTATCACGGGGGCTAGCAATCAGCCCCAGCATTTT.

The chain couples TRBV30 to TRBJ1-1; D not resolved. The germline gives CDR1 GTSNPN, CDR2 SVGIG (reference sequence). The CDR3 runs 11 residues. The ends were cut back, 4 bases at V and 8 bases at J, with 11 bases in the middle. Written as DNA, the CDR3 is TGTGCCTGGACGGAGGGCAGAGAAGCTTTCTTT. Translated: CAWTEGREAFF.

Points on this clone: Other DNA sequences in this sample translate to the same CDR3. The chain is built from TRBV9 and TRBJ2-3, with D possibly being TRBD1 (6 bases). Trimming took off 1 base at V and 1 base at J, with 10 bases between the two ends. The CDR3 contains 15 residues. CDR1 and CDR2 (germline): SGDLS, YYNGEE. The CDR3 coding sequence is TGTGCCAGCAGCGTAAGGGGGTTGGGCACAGATACGCAGTATTTT. Translated, it gives CASSVRGLGTDTQYF.

The chain is built from TRBV9 and TRBJ2-2; 12 bases line up with TRBD1. V lost 0 bases and J lost 4; bases outside the gene matches: 7. The CDR3 consists of 18 residues. Germline CDR1 is SGDLS and CDR2 is YYNGEE. The CDR3 sequence is CASSVVRDRGHGTGELFF. CDR3 sequence (DNA): TGTGCCAGCAGCGTAGTTCGGGACAGGGGGCATGGCACCGGGGAGCTGTTTTTT.

This chain connects TRBV4-1 to TRBJ2-7; unclear D gene. With 0 bases removed from V and 6 bases from J, the gap between germline ends came to 12 bases. Germline CDR1 reads MGHRA; CDR2 reads YSYEKL. The CDR3 extends over 14 amino acids. In DNA, the CDR3 is TGCGCCAGCAGCCAAGACCTTACCTCTCTCGAGCAGTACTTC. As protein: CASSQDLTSLEQYF.

Comments on this clone: A clone one base away is much larger, so this may be a read error. CDR3 DNA: TGTGCCAGCAGTGAACCAGGGAATGAGCAGTTCTTC. Protein sequence: CASSEPGNEQFF. The rearrangement links TRBV6-5 to TRBJ2-1; the D gene is possibly TRBD1 (5 bases). The CDR3 is 12 residues long. CDR1 and CDR2 from the germline V gene are MNHEY and SVGAGI. Trimming left V 5 bases short and J 7 bases short, with 9 bases between.

This clone is termed medium-sized (0.01 to 0.1%). The V call is TRBV10-2, the J call TRBJ2-3; D perhaps matches TRBD1 (6 bases). Trimming left V 5 bases short and J 0 bases short, with 9 bases between. CDR1 and CDR2 (germline): WSHSY, SAAADI. The CDR3 runs 14 residues. CDR3 amino acids: CASSQGLSTDTQYF. CDR3 bases: TGCGCCAGCAGTCAGGGGCTTAGCACAGATACGCAGTATTTT.

This clone was observed a few times. The chain carries TRBV5-1 and TRBJ1-2; the D is unclear. The V and J ends lost 4 bases and 4 bases respectively, with 17 bases between them. CDR1 SGHRS and CDR2 YFSETQ come from the germline V gene. This CDR3 has 15 amino acids. The CDR3 region is CASSPRAYSLYGYTF. The CDR3 nucleotides read TGCGCCAGCAGCCCCCGGGCTTACAGCCTCTATGGCTACACCTTC.

The rearrangement links TRBV4-3 to TRBJ1-6; D ambiguous. The V gene lost 0 bases and the J gene lost 4 bases, with 10 bases spanning the gap. Germline values: CDR1 LGHNA, CDR2 YSLEER. This CDR3 is 16 amino acids long. The CDR3 protein is CASSQDSTPYNSPLHF. Here the CDR3 DNA reads TGCGCCAGCAGCCAAGATAGCACACCGTATAATTCACCCCTCCACTTT.

The gene calls are TRBV5-1 and TRBJ2-7; D is uncertain. This CDR3 region has 15 residues. Germline V gene data show CDR1 as SGHRS and CDR2 as YFSETQ. The V end was cut by 0 bases, the J end by 2 bases, with 12 bases between. In DNA form, the CDR3 reads TGCGCCAGCAGCTTGGCCGCAAACTGGGCCTACGAGCAGTACTTC. It specifies CASSLAANWAYEQYF.

The chain links TRBV6-5 to TRBJ2-7; possibly TRBD2 for D (7 bases). The CDR3 contains 14 residues. Germline CDR1 is MNHEY and CDR2 is SVGAGI. V lost 0 bases and J 5 bases, leaving 11 bases between the germline ends. The CDR3 reads CASSYSGGLDEQYF. The CDR3 nucleotides are TGTGCCAGCAGTTACTCGGGGGGGCTCGACGAGCAGTACTTC.

Judged by abundance, this clone is medium-sized. The same CDR3 is also encoded by other DNA sequences in this sample. The rearrangement uses TRBV9 and TRBJ2-7; TRBD2 agrees at 12 bases. This CDR3 has 14 amino acids. V was clipped by 3 bases and J by 5 bases; unmatched bases: 3. Germline V gives CDR1 SGDLS, CDR2 YYNGEE. Written as DNA, the CDR3 is TGTGCCAGCAGCGCTAGCGGGAGGGTGGACGAGCAGTACTTC. Its translation is CASSASGRVDEQYF. The complete variable domain, with remaining parts taken from reference TRBV9 and TRBJ2-7, reads DSGVTQTPKHLITATGQRVTLRCSPRSGDLSVYWYQQSLDQGLQFLIQYYNGEERAKGNILERFSAQQFPDLHSELNLSSLELGDSALYFCASSASGRVDEQYFGPGTRLTVT.

The rearrangement uses TRBV7-9 and TRBJ2-3, with TRBD2 identical over 9 bases. The CDR3 runs to 15 residues. The ends lost 5 bases at V and 3 bases at J; junction bases unmatched: 6. Germline CDR1 SEHNR, CDR2 FQNEAQ (reference sequence). The CDR3 region is CASSISAGGTDTQYF. DNA of the CDR3: TGTGCCAGCAGCATATCAGCGGGGGGAACAGATACGCAGTATTTT.

This chain uses TRBV19 with TRBJ2-1; no clear D. Trimming took off 0 bases at V and 6 bases at J, with 6 bases between the two ends. Looked up from germline, CDR1 is LNHDA and CDR2 is SQIVND (reference sequence). CDR3 length equals 13 residues. CDR3: CASSIDHRNEQFF. The CDR3 DNA follows: TGTGCCAGTAGTATAGATCACCGCAATGAGCAGTTCTTC.

V usage is TRBV6-5 and J usage is TRBJ2-1, with 12 bases fitting TRBD2. There are 16 residues in the CDR3. The J segment lost 3 bases and the V segment lost 2 bases, leaving 2 bases of the junction unmatched. Germline CDR1 MNHEY, CDR2 SVGAGI. CDR3 nucleotide sequence: TGTGCCAGCAGTTACGGACTAGCGGGGTTCTACAATGAGCAGTTCTTC. This translates into CASSYGLAGFYNEQFF.

The V and J genes are TRBV5-1 and TRBJ1-1; no firm D call. The V end was cut by 0 bases, the J end by 0 bases, with 3 bases between. There are 13 residues in the CDR3. Germline values: CDR1 SGHRS, CDR2 YFSETQ. DNA of the CDR3: TGCGCCAGCAGCTTGGATCTGAACACTGAAGCTTTCTTT. This gives the protein CASSLDLNTEAFF.

The V call is TRBV7-2, the J call TRBJ2-3; 15 bases agree with TRBD2. Germline V gene sequence: CDR1 SGHTA, CDR2 FQGNSA. CDR3 size: 17 residues. The V segment lost 5 bases and the J segment 2 bases; nucleotides outside the gene matches: 5. CDR3 nucleotide sequence: TGTGCCAGCAGCCTTAGGACTAGCGGGAGGGCCACAGATACGCAGTATTTT. This encodes CASSLRTSGRATDTQYF.

V is TRBV6-5 and J is TRBJ2-2, with 7 bases identical to TRBD2. Germline trimming cut 7 bases from V and 4 bases from J; bases unmatched to any gene: 6. The CDR3 is made up of 14 amino acids. CDR1 and CDR2 from the germline V gene are MNHEY and SVGAGI. CDR3 sequence (DNA): TGTGCCAGCAACATCCGGGAGGCCACCGGGGAGCTGTTTTTT. Its translation: CASNIREATGELFF.

In DNA, the CDR3 is TGTGCCAGCAGCTTTGGGACAGGAGCCTATAATTCACCCCTCCACTTT. Its protein product is CASSFGTGAYNSPLHF. The chain couples TRBV5-4 to TRBJ1-6, with 8 bases that match TRBD1. This CDR3 contains 16 residues. V gave up 2 bases and J gave up 2 bases; unmatched junction bases: 3. The germline V gene encodes CDR1 SGHNT and CDR2 YYREEE (reference sequence).

In its sample, this clone was seen once. This chain uses TRBV5-4 with TRBJ1-4; 9 positions match TRBD1. CDR3 length: 16 amino acids. The germline gives CDR1 SGHNT, CDR2 YYREEE (reference sequence). V trimming: 4 bases; J trimming: 3 bases; junction bases outside the gene matches: 7. CDR3 region: CASSLGQGGSNEKLFF. CDR3 DNA: TGTGCCAGCAGCCTGGGACAGGGCGGTTCTAATGAAAAACTGTTTTTT. Together with reference TRBV5-4 and TRBJ1-4, the CDR3 gives the full variable domain: ETGVTQSPTHLIKTRGQQVTLRCSSQSGHNTVSWYQQALGQGPQFIFQYYREEENGRGNFPPRFSGLQFPNYSSELNVNALELDDSALYLCASSLGQGGSNEKLFFGSGTQLSVL.

This clone was detected once. The chain links TRBV7-3 to TRBJ2-3; TRBD1 is a possible D gene (6 bases). The germline V gene encodes CDR1 SGHTA and CDR2 FQGTGA. The CDR3 covers 14 residues. V was trimmed by 5 bases and J by 4 bases, leaving 13 bases between them. The CDR3 is CASSQTGIADTQYF. The CDR3 nucleotides read TGTGCCAGCAGCCAGACAGGAATCGCAGATACGCAGTATTTT.

The chain has TRBV2 and TRBJ2-5, with D perhaps TRBD1 (5 bases). V lost 8 bases to trimming and J lost 1 base, with 23 bases between them. This CDR3 spans 17 amino acids. Germline assignment: CDR1 SNHLY and CDR2 FYNNEI. DNA of the CDR3: TGTGCCAGCTGTCCCCTATTCGTACAGGACCTCCAAGAGACCCAGTACTTC. Its translation is CASCPLFVQDLQETQYF.

The rearrangement links TRBV19 to TRBJ1-5, with D perhaps matching TRBD1 (5 bases). The CDR3 is 15 residues long. In germline, CDR1 is LNHDA, CDR2 SQIVND (reference sequence). V was cut by 3 bases and J by 1 base, with 10 bases left in between. In nucleotides, the CDR3 is TGTGCCAGTAGTATGGGGGTCGCGAGCAATCAGCCCCAGCATTTT. It specifies CASSMGVASNQPQHF.

The rearrangement links TRBV28 to TRBJ2-5; TRBD1 matches at 8 bases. This CDR3 spans 17 amino acids. Losses at the gene ends were 1 base for V and 5 bases for J; bases not matched to a gene: 12. Germline loops: CDR1 MDHEN, CDR2 SYDVKM. The CDR3 loop reads CASSLLLMAGGLETQYF. The CDR3 bases are TGTGCCAGCAGTTTATTGTTGATGGCAGGGGGCCTGGAGACCCAGTACTTC.

The genes are TRBV6-5 and TRBJ2-7; TRBD1 matches at 7 bases. The CDR3 extends over 14 amino acids. In germline, CDR1 is MNHEY, CDR2 SVGAGI. With 6 bases clipped from V and 4 bases from J, the junction kept 9 bases outside the gene matches. The CDR3 nucleotides are TGTGCCAGCAGAGCCCCGGGACAGAGATACGAGCAGTACTTC. This gives the protein CASRAPGQRYEQYF.

The chain combines TRBV4-1 with TRBJ2-7; unclear D gene. The CDR3 consists of 15 residues. Germline V gives CDR1 MGHRA, CDR2 YSYEKL. Deletions cut 0 bases from V and 2 bases from J, with 11 bases between. The CDR3 here is CASSQDNARTYEQYF. CDR3 sequence (DNA): TGCGCCAGCAGCCAAGATAACGCCCGGACCTACGAGCAGTACTTC.

The V and J genes are TRBV7-9 and TRBJ1-2; maybe TRBD1 (5 bases). The CDR3 has 15 amino acids. V lost 1 base to trimming and J lost 3 bases, with 12 bases between them. Looked up from germline, CDR1 is SEHNR and CDR2 is FQNEAQ (reference sequence). CDR3 region: CASSLEARDHYGYTF. CDR3 in DNA: TGTGCCAGCAGCTTAGAAGCCAGGGACCACTATGGCTACACCTTC.

Remarks on this clone: Germline and junction disagree at one end, which may indicate a read error. The gene calls are TRBV9 and TRBJ2-3; D uncertain. CDR1 and CDR2 (germline): SGDLS, YYNGEE. This CDR3 has 13 residues. CDR3 nucleotides: TGTGCCGGCAGCGTTCTTAGCACAGATACGCAGTATTTT. Residues: CAGSVLSTDTQYF.

The V gene is TRBV5-6, the J gene TRBJ1-2; 7 bases line up with TRBD1. The CDR3 totals 15 residues. Germline CDR1 and CDR2: SGHDT and YYEEEE. J gave up 6 bases and V 2 bases, and 10 bases lay outside the gene matches. CDR3 amino acids: CASSLHPTGADGYTF. The CDR3 nucleotides are TGTGCCAGCAGCTTACACCCCACAGGGGCTGATGGCTACACCTTC.